Sequencing of this T cell receptor beta chain was carried out in a study of blood T cell repertoires in COVID-19. As handled by the study authors: The authors estimated nucleated cell counts from reference gene primer amplification. Data came from immunoSEQ multiplex PCR; TCRdb stores just in-frame clones and leaves some out. The V and J calls and clone size are taken from that table; D and trimming were inferred from the DNA. This table holds 220,000 or so clones, about 83% found once. Donors in Cohort 3 who had recovered were those with two negative PCRs, healthcare professional clearance, or resolution of their symptoms. The receptor was isolated from a woman between 50 and 59 years old who had recovered from COVID-19. Sequenced: PBMCs or T cells enriched from blood (not recorded which).

The CDR3 DNA reads TGTGCCAGCAGCTTGTGGACAGGGGGCTACGAGCAGTACTTC. Protein sequence: CASSLWTGGYEQYF. V is TRBV7-8 and J is TRBJ2-7; 10 positions match TRBD1. V lost 3 bases, J lost 3 bases, and 2 bases stayed unmatched. CDR1 and CDR2 (germline): SGHVS, FQNEAQ. The CDR3 is 14 amino acids.